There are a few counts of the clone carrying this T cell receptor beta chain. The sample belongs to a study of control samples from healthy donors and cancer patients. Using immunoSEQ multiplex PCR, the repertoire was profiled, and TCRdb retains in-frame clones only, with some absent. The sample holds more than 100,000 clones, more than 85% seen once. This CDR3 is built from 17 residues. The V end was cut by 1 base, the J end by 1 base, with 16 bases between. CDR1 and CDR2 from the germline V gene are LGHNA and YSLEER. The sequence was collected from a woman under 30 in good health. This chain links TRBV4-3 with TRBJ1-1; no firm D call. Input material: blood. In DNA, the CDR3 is TGCGCCAGCAGCCAAGCAGTACAGCTTGTAGCGAACACTGAAGCTTTCTTT. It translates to CASSQAVQLVANTEAFF.